This TCR beta chain was captured in a study of shared clonotypes between healthy human individuals (dated by TCRdb to 2020 to 2022). Regarding the complete study: Three men and a couple of women, aged 18 to 49 years, made up the cohort. For each donor, CD4 naive and CD4 memory were each run on three plates, CD8 naive on two plates, and CD8 memory on one plate. To estimate repertoire size and how much clonotypes are shared between individuals, the study performed deep sequencing of blood TCR repertoires from five healthy adults. Libraries were prepared and TCR repertoires were sequenced by different laboratories using diverse techniques, in order to increase sequencing depth and limit assay-specific biases. Between about 0.94 and 8.9 billion PBMCs per donor were obtained by leukapheresis.

In the case of this clone: Its antigen is not yet known. There are no base qualities to consult, and no much larger clone falls within one base.

Donors were healthy HIV-negative adults with no recently reported acute infections or vaccinations. Every donor was a Caucasian adult living in Nashville, Tennessee, USA. The CD8 memory samples were a combination of magnetically selected CD45RO+ cells and CCR7-negative CD45RA+ effector memory (TemRA) cells. Blood was collected by leukapheresis, and PBMCs were isolated by Ficoll-Histopaque density gradient centrifugation and then cryopreserved in liquid nitrogen vapor phase. Analytical flow cytometry was used to check the purity and quantity of every magnetically sorted T cell population. Genomic DNA was isolated from every sorted fraction and measured by UV absorbance on a Nanodrop 2000c. The CDR1 and CDR2 encoded by the germline V gene (reference sequence) are LNHDA and SQIVND. The CDR3 goes from the cysteine to the phenylalanine over 13 residues. Of all the DNA, just the CDR3 is kept, 39 bases in frame from base 1. A distance of 12 bases separates the germline ends of V and J, which lose 3 bases and 6 bases respectively.

TCR CDR3 regions were amplified from genomic DNA by multiplex PCR using the deep immunoSEQ assay. For each cell subset, the extracted genomic DNA was distributed evenly across all wells of several immunoSEQ 96-well plates, and each plate served as one replicate. For sorted subsets, each replicate PCR was loaded with roughly 200 ng genomic DNA, equivalent to 25,000 to 30,000 T cell genomes. Purified libraries were quantified with a Qubit 3.0 fluorometer, sized on a Bioanalyzer 2100, and re-quantified with the KAPA Library Quantification kit. A separate single-read 150-cycle Illumina NextSeq 550 flow cell was used to sequence each immunoSEQ 96-well plate. Per the original workflow: Because the immunoSEQ output included only junctional sequences and no quality scores, the filtering could not be the same as the filtering used for full-length reads. To assign V/J genes and CDR3, sequences were annotated against IMGT germline references using PyIR, a Python wrapper for IgBLAST v1.9. Reads were removed for weak V/J assignments (E-value above 1e-6), missing CDR3, stop codons, out-of-frame junctions, or ambiguous translated residues. V3J clonotypes were defined by identical inferred V gene, J gene, and CDR3 amino acid sequence. Percentage overlap between repertoires was calculated by dividing the number of shared unique clonotypes by the size of the smaller repertoire. Repertoire richness was assessed with RTK rarefaction, the Chao1 estimator, and Recon v2.1 estimates of unobserved clonotypes. For all TCRbeta clonotypes obtained by the gDNA method from a few donors, generation probabilities were computed with OLGA. Not all clones reach the TCRdb copy of this immuneACCESS table, which keeps in-frame sequences only. Checked studies attribute under half of the gap to unresolved V genes and leave the rest unexplained. V and J calls and clone size come straight from that table; D and trimming were deduced from the DNA. The sample yields around 690,000 clones; about 92% were counted once. The ten largest clonotypes hold 30% to 40% of the sample.

Overall study outcomes, separate from this receptor: Compared with non-shared clonotypes, the clonotypes found in all four sorted-subset donors had higher generation probabilities. Naive subsets generally had larger estimated clonotype richness than memory subsets did. Even with the large sequencing depth, rarefaction of the sorted-subset datasets indicated that sequencing was incomplete. Because the study included a small number of donors, the genetic and exposure-history diversity represented was limited. Approximately 5% of naive CD4, 3% to 3.5% of naive CD8, roughly 2.4% of memory CD4, and about 0.4% of memory CD8 clonotypes were shared across several donors. Sampling was restricted to blood, and TCR repertoires in tissue are likely to differ from TCR repertoires in blood. Based on pairwise subsampling, the degree of clonotype sharing among donors was expected to be affected by sequencing depth.

This clonotype was sampled from a man aged 18 to 30 in good health. Some clones in this sample may be carry-over from other donors' samples. Sequencing was done on a sample of memory CD8+ T cells from PBMCs. In the paper's terms, the cell subset or site label means: CD45RO+ cells pooled with CCR7-negative TemRA cells. The sequence is built from TRBV19 and TRBJ2-7, with a weak D call of TRBD2 (7 bases match). The bases are TGTGCCAGTAGTATGGGGGGGGCCCTCGAGCAGTACTTC. The translation is CASSMGGALEQYF.